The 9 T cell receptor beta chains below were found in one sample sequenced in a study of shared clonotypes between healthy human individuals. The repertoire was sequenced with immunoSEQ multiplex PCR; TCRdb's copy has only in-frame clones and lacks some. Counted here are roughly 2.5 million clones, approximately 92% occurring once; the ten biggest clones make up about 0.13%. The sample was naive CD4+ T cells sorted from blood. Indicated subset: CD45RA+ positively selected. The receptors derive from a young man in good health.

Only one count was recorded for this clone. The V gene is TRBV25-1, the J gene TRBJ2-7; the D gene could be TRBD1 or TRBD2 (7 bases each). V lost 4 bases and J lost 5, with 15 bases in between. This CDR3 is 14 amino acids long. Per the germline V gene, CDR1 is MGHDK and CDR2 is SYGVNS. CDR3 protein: CASSGLQGRDEQYF. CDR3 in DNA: TGTGCCAGCAGTGGATTACAGGGGAGGGACGAGCAGTACTTC.

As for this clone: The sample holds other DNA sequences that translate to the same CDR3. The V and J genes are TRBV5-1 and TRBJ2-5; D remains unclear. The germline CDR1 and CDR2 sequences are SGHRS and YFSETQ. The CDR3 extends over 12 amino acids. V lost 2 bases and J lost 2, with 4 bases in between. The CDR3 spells CASSFGQETQYF. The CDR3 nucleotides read TGCGCCAGCAGCTTTGGTCAAGAGACCCAGTACTTC. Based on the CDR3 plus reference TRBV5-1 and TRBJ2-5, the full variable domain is KAGVTQTPRYLIKTRGQQVTLSCSPISGHRSVSWYQQTPGQGLQFLFEYFSETQRNKGNFPGRFSGRQFSNSRSEMNVSTLELGDSALYLCASSFGQETQYFGPGTRLLVL.

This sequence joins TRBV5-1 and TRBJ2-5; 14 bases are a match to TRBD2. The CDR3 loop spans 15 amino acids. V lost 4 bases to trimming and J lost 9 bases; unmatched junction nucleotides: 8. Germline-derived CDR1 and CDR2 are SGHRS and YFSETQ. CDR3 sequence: CASSAGLAGATPQYF. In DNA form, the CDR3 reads TGCGCCAGCAGCGCGGGACTAGCGGGGGCCACTCCCCAGTACTTC.

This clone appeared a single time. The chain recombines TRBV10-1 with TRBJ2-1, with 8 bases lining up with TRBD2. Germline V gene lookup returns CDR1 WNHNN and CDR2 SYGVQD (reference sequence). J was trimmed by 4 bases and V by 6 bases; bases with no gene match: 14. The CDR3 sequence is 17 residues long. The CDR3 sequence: CASRDGPAGGLYNEQFF. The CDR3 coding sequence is TGCGCCAGCAGGGACGGTCCCGCGGGAGGACTATACAATGAGCAGTTCTTC.

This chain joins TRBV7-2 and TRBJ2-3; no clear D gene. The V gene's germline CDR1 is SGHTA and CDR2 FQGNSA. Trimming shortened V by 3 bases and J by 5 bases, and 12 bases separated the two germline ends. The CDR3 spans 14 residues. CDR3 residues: CASSLASPEDTQYF. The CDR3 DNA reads TGTGCCAGCAGCTTGGCGTCTCCCGAAGATACGCAGTATTTT.

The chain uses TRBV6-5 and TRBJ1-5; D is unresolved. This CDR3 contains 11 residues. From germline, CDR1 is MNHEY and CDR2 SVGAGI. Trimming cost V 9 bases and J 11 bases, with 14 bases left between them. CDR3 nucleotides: TGTGCCAGTCCGAGTGGGTTGGCCCAGCATTTT. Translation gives CASPSGLAQHF.

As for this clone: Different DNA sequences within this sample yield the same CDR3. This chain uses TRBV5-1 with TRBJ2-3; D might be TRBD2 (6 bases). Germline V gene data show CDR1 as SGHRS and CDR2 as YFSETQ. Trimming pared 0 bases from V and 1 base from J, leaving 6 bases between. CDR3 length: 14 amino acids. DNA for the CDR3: TGCGCCAGCAGCTTGGCTAGCGGCACAGATACGCAGTATTTT. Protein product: CASSLASGTDTQYF.

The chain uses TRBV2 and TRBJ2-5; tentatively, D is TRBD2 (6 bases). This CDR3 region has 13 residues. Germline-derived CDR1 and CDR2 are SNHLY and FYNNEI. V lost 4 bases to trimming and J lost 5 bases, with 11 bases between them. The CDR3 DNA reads TGTGCCAGCAGTGGGACCGCGGGGGAGACCCAGTACTTC. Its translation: CASSGTAGETQYF. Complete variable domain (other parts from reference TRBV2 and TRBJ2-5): EPEVTQTPSHQVTQMGQEVILRCVPISNHLYFYWYRQILGQKVEFLVSFYNNEISEKSEIFDDQFSVERPDGSNFTLKIRSTKLEDSAMYFCASSGTAGETQYFGPGTRLLVL.

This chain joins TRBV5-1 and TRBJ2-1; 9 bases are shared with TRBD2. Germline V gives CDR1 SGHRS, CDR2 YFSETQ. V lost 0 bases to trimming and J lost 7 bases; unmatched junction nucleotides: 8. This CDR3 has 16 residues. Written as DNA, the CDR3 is TGCGCCAGCAGCTTGGCCCCTAGCGGGATGGGAAATGAGCAGTTCTTC. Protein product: CASSLAPSGMGNEQFF.